One sample yielded the 16 T cell receptor beta chains listed below, sequenced in a study of blood T cell repertoires in COVID-19. Only in-frame clones appear in the TCRdb table, and some are missing; sequencing was by immunoSEQ multiplex PCR. The sample yields 150,000 to 200,000 clones, approximately 79% seen once. The sequencing sample was made of peripheral blood. The receptors here all came from a woman aged 80 or over with acute or convalescent COVID-19.

The chain uses TRBV5-3 and TRBJ1-2; D not certain. TRBV5-3 carries the ORF label, with uncertain function. V was shortened by 1 base and J by 4 bases, with 11 bases between the two germline ends. This CDR3 contains 14 residues. Here the CDR3 DNA reads TGTGCCAGAAGCTTGTGGCAGGAGGTCTATGGCTACACCTTC. Protein: CARSLWQEVYGYTF.

This rearrangement joins TRBV7-2 to TRBJ2-1; the match to TRBD2 covers 10 bases. This CDR3 region has 15 residues. After removal of 7 bases from V and 8 bases from J, the junction contained 11 bases not matched to a gene. Germline CDR1 SGHTA, CDR2 FQGNSA. The CDR3 DNA reads as TGTGCCAGCACAATAACGGCTAGCGGGAGCTATGAGCAGTTCTTC. It translates to CASTITASGSYEQFF. The complete variable domain, with remaining parts taken from reference TRBV7-2 and TRBJ2-1, reads GAGVSQSPSNKVTEKGKDVELRCDPISGHTALYWYRQSLGQGLEFLIYFQGNSAPDKSGLPSDRFSAERTGGSVSTLTIQRTQQEDSAVYLCASTITASGSYEQFFGPGTRLTVL.

The chain joins TRBV24-1 to TRBJ2-1; 9 bases are shared with TRBD2. V was pared by 12 bases and J by 7 bases, with 9 bases of the junction left unmatched. Per germline, CDR1 KGHDR and CDR2 SFDVKD. CDR3 size: 13 residues. The CDR3 here is CAVRGRAVNEQFF. The CDR3 DNA reads TGTGCCGTGCGCGGGAGGGCCGTGAATGAGCAGTTCTTC.

This rearrangement joins TRBV11-2 to TRBJ2-1, with TRBD2 identical over 7 bases. J was trimmed by 8 bases and V by 0 bases; bases with no gene match: 7. Per germline, CDR1 SGHAT and CDR2 FQNNGV. The length of the CDR3 is 15 residues. CDR3 bases: TGTGCCAGCAGCTTAGAACGAGCGGGATTCGATGAGCAGTTCTTC. Protein product: CASSLERAGFDEQFF.

This clone was seen just once. V usage is TRBV6-5 and J usage is TRBJ1-2, with 8 bases identical to TRBD1. Per the germline V gene, CDR1 is MNHEY and CDR2 is SVGAGI. This CDR3 is 15 amino acids long. V was pared by 0 bases and J by 8 bases, with 8 bases of the junction left unmatched. The CDR3 region is CASSYSDRGSSGYTF. The CDR3 DNA reads as TGTGCCAGCAGTTACTCCGACAGGGGATCATCCGGCTACACCTTC.

The V gene is TRBV4-3, the J gene TRBJ2-7; TRBD1 aligns across 9 bases. CDR1 and CDR2 from the germline V gene are LGHNA and YSLEER. The CDR3 runs 15 residues. The V segment lost 6 bases and the J segment 1 base; nucleotides outside the gene matches: 7. CDR3 protein: CASSRRGTGSYEQYF. CDR3 nucleotide sequence: TGCGCCAGCAGTCGACGTGGGACAGGGTCCTACGAGCAGTACTTC.

The V call is TRBV3-1 (or the pseudogene TRBV3-2), the J call TRBJ2-7, with D possibly matching TRBD1 (5 bases). Germline V gene lookup returns CDR1 LGHDT and CDR2 YNNKEL (reference sequence). The CDR3 covers 13 residues. The V gene lost 6 bases and the J gene lost 0 bases, with 9 bases spanning the gap. CDR3 nucleotides: TGTGCCAGCAGACGGACACCCTCCTACGAGCAGTACTTC. Amino acid sequence: CASRRTPSYEQYF.

The J gene is TRBJ2-3, the V gene TRBV15, with 16 bases aligning to TRBD2. This CDR3 contains 17 residues. CDR1 is LNHNV, CDR2 YYDKDF, per germline (reference sequence). With 5 bases clipped from V and 5 bases from J, the junction kept 7 bases outside the gene matches. The CDR3 is CATSVGLAGGGGDTQYF. CDR3 nucleotides: TGTGCCACCAGCGTGGGACTAGCGGGAGGGGGGGGAGATACGCAGTATTTT.

The chain uses TRBV23-1 and TRBJ2-7; no reliable D call. TRBV23-1 is classed as an ORF, of uncertain function. The CDR3 consists of 15 residues. V lost 5 bases, J lost 2 bases, and 16 bases lay in between. The CDR3 nucleotides are TGCGCCAGCAGTACCTGGGCAGTTCCACCCTACGAGCAGTACTTC. Translated, it gives CASSTWAVPPYEQYF.

This rearrangement joins TRBV5-1 to TRBJ1-2, with D tentatively TRBD1 (6 bases). Germline V gene data show CDR1 as SGHRS and CDR2 as YFSETQ. The CDR3 consists of 12 residues. The germline V and J ends were trimmed by 5 bases and 8 bases, with 13 bases remaining between them. The CDR3 sequence is CASRAGARGYTF. CDR3 DNA sequence: TGCGCCAGCAGAGCGGGGGCGCGGGGCTACACCTTC.

Concerning this clone: The junction departs from the called germline gene at one end, perhaps through a read error. The CDR3 protein is CASTLSRRSSTQYF. The CDR3 DNA follows: TGTGCCAGCACCTTATCGAGAAGGAGCAGTACGCAGTATTTT. The chain joins TRBV11-2 to TRBJ2-3; unclear D gene. The CDR3 extends over 14 amino acids. Looked up from germline, CDR1 is SGHAT and CDR2 is FQNNGV.

The J gene is TRBJ1-1, the V gene TRBV6-6; possible D gene TRBD1, 6 bases. CDR1 MNHNY and CDR2 SVGAGI come from the germline V gene (reference sequence). Trimming shortened V by 6 bases and J by 3 bases, and 14 bases separated the two germline ends. The length of the CDR3 is 14 residues. The CDR3 loop reads CASRPQGIDTEAFF. In nucleotides, the CDR3 is TGTGCCAGCAGACCACAGGGAATTGACACTGAAGCTTTCTTT.

The rearrangement joins TRBV27 to TRBJ1-1; 7 nucleotides agree with TRBD1. The trim removed 2 bases at V and 5 bases at J, leaving 2 bases unmatched. Germline V gene data show CDR1 as MNHEY and CDR2 as SMNVEV (reference sequence). CDR3 length: 13 residues. CDR3 nucleotides: TGTGCCAGCAGTTTAACAGGGGAGACTGAAGCTTTCTTT. This codes for CASSLTGETEAFF.

The V gene is TRBV19, the J gene TRBJ2-2; D is ambiguous. V was cut by 6 bases and J by 3 bases, with 5 bases left in between. This CDR3 has 12 amino acids. Germline assignment: CDR1 LNHDA and CDR2 SQIVND (reference sequence). In DNA form, the CDR3 reads TGTGCCAGTAGGCTAGACACCGGGGAGCTGTTTTTT. This sequence encodes CASRLDTGELFF. Full variable domain (missing parts from reference TRBV19 and TRBJ2-2): DGGITQSPKYLFRKEGQNVTLSCEQNLNHDAMYWYRQDPGQGLRLIYYSQIVNDFQKGDIAEGYSVSREKKESFPLTVTSAQKNPTAFYLCASRLDTGELFFGEGSRLTVL.

Comments on this clone: This sample includes further DNA sequences coding for the same CDR3. V and J are TRBV11-2 and TRBJ2-6; D gene unclear. Looked up from germline, CDR1 is SGHAT and CDR2 is FQNNGV. This CDR3 contains 15 residues. Trimming shortened V by 3 bases and J by 0 bases, and 6 bases separated the two germline ends. The CDR3 sequence is CASSFRSSGANVLTF. The DNA of the CDR3 is TGTGCCAGCAGCTTCCGGTCCTCTGGGGCCAACGTCCTGACTTTC.

The chain has TRBV7-2 and TRBJ1-2, with unresolved D. The CDR3 sequence is 13 residues long. The V end lost 2 bases, the J end lost 4 bases, and 8 bases lay between the germline ends. Germline V lookup: CDR1 SGHTA, CDR2 FQGNSA. The CDR3: CASSLTATYGYTF. CDR3 DNA: TGTGCCAGCAGCTTAACAGCCACCTATGGCTACACCTTC. The variable domain in full, completed from reference TRBV7-2 and TRBJ1-2, reads GAGVSQSPSNKVTEKGKDVELRCDPISGHTALYWYRQSLGQGLEFLIYFQGNSAPDKSGLPSDRFSAERTGGSVSTLTIQRTQQEDSAVYLCASSLTATYGYTFGSGTRLTVV.